This TCR beta chain was observed in a study of cytomegalovirus exposure and HLA in healthy donors. Background on the study: An earlier analysis identified 120 million or so unique TCR beta sequences in about 170 million T cells. Study results and limitations: In a later analysis, HLA-associated beta chains showed higher expansion and lower generation probabilities than comparable chains.

At sampling all donors were nominally healthy, likely with unrecorded immune exposures. Trimming took 3 bases from V and 5 from J; bases not matched to a gene: 10. CDR1 is MRHNA and CDR2 is SNTAGT in the germline V gene. CDR3 length equals 16 residues. PCR was performed using 60 Vbeta and 13 Jbeta primers. Sequenced by immunoSEQ multiplex PCR; TCRdb stores in-frame clones only, minus some. The sample has about 96,000 clones; 64% are singletons. This clone has just a few counts. The antigen remains unidentified. The chain is built from TRBV6-4 and TRBJ1-2, with 9 bases lining up with TRBD1. This receptor was obtained from a man aged 55 to 69 in good health and CMV-seronegative. Sequencing was carried out using PBMCs. In nucleotides, the CDR3 is TGTGCCAGCAGTGAGACATCGGGACAGGGAGGGTATGGCTACACCTTC. It encodes CASSETSGQGGYGYTF.